The 29 T cell receptor beta chains presented below share a single source sample, sequenced in a study of CD8+ T cells in alopecia areata. Lesional scalp tissue (obtained by punch biopsy) and peripheral blood were collected from alopecia areata patients. RNA was extracted and reverse transcribed into cDNA as the sequencing template. Using immunoSEQ multiplex PCR, the repertoire was profiled, and TCRdb retains in-frame clones only, with some absent. Of fewer than 10,000 clones listed, around 63% are singletons. Material: skin. The receptors stem from a human donor with alopecia areata.

The chain has TRBV7-8 and TRBJ2-5; 9 positions agree with TRBD1. Germline V gene data show CDR1 as SGHVS and CDR2 as FQNEAQ. The CDR3 spans 14 residues. The trim removed 5 bases at V and 3 bases at J, leaving 4 bases unmatched. For the CDR3, the DNA is TGTGCCAGCAGCCCCTGGACAGGGGAAGAGACCCAGTACTTC. As protein: CASSPWTGEETQYF.

The rearrangement uses TRBV29-1 and TRBJ2-7, with 9 nucleotides matching TRBD2. CDR3 length: 15 amino acids. With 4 bases clipped from V and 0 bases from J, the junction kept 7 bases outside the gene matches. Germline CDR1 SQVTM, CDR2 ANQGSEA. CDR3 in DNA: TGCAGCGTTGCCGGAAGCGGGAGGTTCTCCTACGAGCAGTACTTC. Translation: CSVAGSGRFSYEQYF.

This clone was counted between two and nine times. V is TRBV7-2 and J is TRBJ2-3; perhaps D is TRBD1 or TRBD2 (5 bases each). The germline V gene encodes CDR1 SGHTA and CDR2 FQGNSA. The V end was cut by 5 bases, the J end by 4 bases, with 16 bases between. This CDR3 region has 15 residues. The CDR3 protein is CASSPFEGLADTQYF. The CDR3 DNA reads TGTGCCAGCAGCCCCTTTGAGGGGCTGGCAGATACGCAGTATTTT.

The chain joins TRBV27 to TRBJ2-7, with D perhaps TRBD1 (6 bases). Deletions cut 3 bases from V and 2 bases from J, with 11 bases between. The CDR3 has 14 amino acids. Germline lookup yields CDR1 MNHEY and CDR2 SMNVEV (reference sequence). CDR3 residues: CASSLARGPYEQYF. The CDR3 nucleotides read TGTGCCAGCAGTTTGGCCAGGGGTCCCTACGAGCAGTACTTC.

In its sample, this clone was seen once. The genes are TRBV19 and TRBJ2-1, with D maybe TRBD2 (5 bases). Between the trimmed V and J ends, which lost 3 bases and 6 bases, there was a span of 21 bases. The CDR3 is made up of 17 amino acids. Germline values: CDR1 LNHDA, CDR2 SQIVND (reference sequence). CDR3 sequence reads: CASSIEAAGLGFNEQFF. CDR3 in DNA: TGTGCCAGTAGTATTGAAGCCGCGGGCCTGGGGTTCAATGAGCAGTTCTTC.

The gene calls are TRBV27 and TRBJ2-7; D uncertain. The V gene's germline CDR1 is MNHEY and CDR2 SMNVEV (reference sequence). The V end lost 2 bases, the J end lost 2 bases, and 16 bases lay between the germline ends. The CDR3 consists of 16 residues. DNA for the CDR3: TGTGCCAGCAGTTTAAAGGCGGCAGGCGCAACCTACGAGCAGTACTTC. As protein: CASSLKAAGATYEQYF.

V gene TRBV9 combines with J gene TRBJ1-1, with D tentatively TRBD1 (5 bases). CDR1 is SGDLS, CDR2 YYNGEE, per germline. There are 13 residues in the CDR3. The V end was cut by 2 bases, the J end by 5 bases, with 10 bases between. The CDR3: CASSVGGKTEAFF. Written as DNA, the CDR3 is TGTGCCAGCAGCGTGGGGGGAAAAACTGAAGCTTTCTTT.

This sequence joins TRBV7-2 and TRBJ2-5; D is undetermined. Deletions cut 2 bases from V and 5 bases from J, with 9 bases between. Germline loops: CDR1 SGHTA, CDR2 FQGNSA. The CDR3 spans 13 residues. This CDR3 is CASSLRRRETQYF. DNA of the CDR3: TGTGCCAGCAGCTTACGAAGAAGGGAGACCCAGTACTTC.

The rearrangement uses TRBV7-9 and TRBJ1-1; D is uncertain. This CDR3 is 13 amino acids long. Trimming shortened V by 2 bases and J by 4 bases, and 8 bases separated the two germline ends. Germline V gene sequence: CDR1 SEHNR, CDR2 FQNEAQ (reference sequence). The CDR3 DNA reads as TGTGCCAGCAGCTTACTAGTGGGCACTGAAGCTTTCTTT. It translates to CASSLLVGTEAFF.

Remarks on this clone: Additional DNA sequences in this sample encode the identical CDR3. The chain joins TRBV25-1 to TRBJ1-2; D ambiguous. The germline CDR1 and CDR2 sequences are MGHDK and SYGVNS. Trimming took 3 bases from V and 4 from J, leaving 6 bases between them. The length of the CDR3 is 12 residues. CDR3 DNA sequence: TGTGCCAGCAGTGACGCCGTCTATGGCTACACCTTC. This sequence encodes CASSDAVYGYTF.

This chain links TRBV5-6 with TRBJ1-1; the match to TRBD1 covers 10 bases. The V and J ends lost 4 bases and 8 bases, in that order; junction bases with no gene match: 8. Germline V gene lookup returns CDR1 SGHDT and CDR2 YYEEEE. The CDR3 runs to 14 residues. The CDR3 loop reads CASSGTGVGEEAFF. The CDR3 nucleotides are TGTGCCAGCAGCGGGACAGGGGTTGGAGAAGAAGCTTTCTTT. Together with reference TRBV5-6 and TRBJ1-1, the CDR3 gives the full variable domain: DAGVTQSPTHLIKTRGQQVTLRCSPKSGHDTVSWYQQALGQGPQFIFQYYEEEERQRGNFPDRFSGHQFPNYSSELNVNALLLGDSALYLCASSGTGVGEEAFFGQGTRLTVV.

V and J are TRBV5-6 and TRBJ2-7; possible D gene TRBD2, 6 bases. Germline V gene lookup returns CDR1 SGHDT and CDR2 YYEEEE. The CDR3 has 15 amino acids. V was trimmed by 2 bases and J by 1 base, leaving 13 bases between them. The CDR3, as DNA: TGTGCCAGCAGCTTAGGAGGGGCCCTTTCCTACGAGCAGTACTTC. This sequence encodes CASSLGGALSYEQYF.

V is TRBV18 and J is TRBJ2-5; TRBD2 agrees at 8 bases. Germline V lookup: CDR1 KGHSH, CDR2 LQKENI. The CDR3 consists of 16 residues. The V gene end was trimmed by 3 bases and the J gene end by 0 bases; junction bases not matched to a gene: 6. The CDR3 DNA sequence: TGTGCCAGCTCACCGTTCACTAGCGGCTACCAAGAGACCCAGTACTTC. This translates into CASSPFTSGYQETQYF. The variable domain in full, with the rest retrieved from reference TRBV18 and TRBJ2-5, is NAGVMQNPRHLVRRRGQEARLRCSPMKGHSHVYWYRQLPEEGLKFMVYLQKENIIDESGMPKERFSAEFPKEGPSILRIQQVVRGDSAAYFCASSPFTSGYQETQYFGPGTRLLVL.

The V and J genes are TRBV4-1 and TRBJ2-1; the D gene could be TRBD1 or TRBD2 (5 bases each). V was shortened by 4 bases and J by 4 bases, with 20 bases between the two germline ends. Germline V gene sequence: CDR1 MGHRA, CDR2 YSYEKL. CDR3 length: 17 residues. The CDR3 region has the DNA TGCGCCAGCAGCCGCGCGGGTAGGGGAAATTTTTACAATGAGCAGTTCTTC. Protein product: CASSRAGRGNFYNEQFF.

This chain links TRBV10-2 with TRBJ2-3; TRBD2 aligns across 13 bases. This CDR3 has 13 residues. V dropped 11 bases and J dropped 6; count of bases not matched to a gene: 5. Looked up from germline, CDR1 is WSHSY and CDR2 is SAAADI. The CDR3 bases are TGCGCCGCGGGACTAGCGGGGCCGGATACGCAGTATTTT. Protein sequence: CAAGLAGPDTQYF.

This chain uses TRBV2 with TRBJ2-1, with D perhaps TRBD1 (6 bases). V was trimmed by 3 bases and J by 0 bases, leaving 12 bases between them. The germline gives CDR1 SNHLY, CDR2 FYNNEI. This CDR3 region has 16 residues. The chain's CDR3 is CASSEGAGSSYNEQFF. The CDR3 bases are TGTGCCAGCAGTGAGGGGGCAGGGAGCTCCTACAATGAGCAGTTCTTC.

For this clone: Other DNA sequences within the sample encode an identical CDR3. The genes are TRBV6-5 and TRBJ2-1; D call uncertain. Deletions cut 0 bases from V and 4 bases from J, with 7 bases between. The CDR3 spans 14 residues. In germline, CDR1 is MNHEY, CDR2 SVGAGI. Here the CDR3 DNA reads TGTGCCAGCAGTTACTCGACTGCTTACAATGAGCAGTTCTTC. Protein: CASSYSTAYNEQFF.

J is TRBJ2-7 and V is TRBV5-1, with 9 bases that match TRBD2. The CDR3 extends over 18 amino acids. Germline CDR1 is SGHRS and CDR2 is YFSETQ. Germline trimming cut 4 bases from V and 5 bases from J; bases unmatched to any gene: 19. The CDR3 region has the DNA TGCGCCAGCAGCGCCAAAGCATTTCCGGGACTAGCCATTGACGAGCAGTACTTC. It translates to CASSAKAFPGLAIDEQYF.

As for this clone: Compared with germline, one end of the junction differs, possibly owing to a read error. The chain links TRBV7-8 to TRBJ2-3; 7 nucleotides align to TRBD2. The CDR3 totals 12 residues. Germline lookup yields CDR1 SGHVS and CDR2 FQNEAQ. CDR3 in DNA: TGTGCCAGCAGCCTAGCGGCGGGTACGCAGTATTTT. It translates to CASSLAAGTQYF.

This chain connects TRBV7-9 to TRBJ2-7; the D is unclear. V was trimmed by 1 base and J by 2 bases, leaving 9 bases between them. The CDR3 totals 14 residues. Germline loops: CDR1 SEHNR, CDR2 FQNEAQ (reference sequence). This chain's CDR3 is CASSLDPATYEQYF. The CDR3 DNA reads as TGTGCCAGCAGCTTAGATCCAGCAACCTACGAGCAGTACTTC.

This chain connects TRBV18 to TRBJ2-2; tentatively, D is TRBD1 (5 bases). Trimming took 3 bases from V and 2 from J, leaving 13 bases between them. Germline CDR1 is KGHSH and CDR2 is LQKENI. This CDR3 has 16 amino acids. The CDR3 loop reads CASSPIAGINTGELFF. The DNA of the CDR3 is TGTGCCAGCTCACCCATCGCAGGGATAAACACCGGGGAGCTGTTTTTT.

The chain carries TRBV7-3 and TRBJ2-1; tentative D call: TRBD1 (5 bases). This CDR3 comprises 16 residues. Germline-derived CDR1 and CDR2 are SGHTA and FQGTGA. The germline V and J ends were trimmed by 1 base and 6 bases, with 16 bases remaining between them. Written as DNA, the CDR3 is TGTGCCAGCAGCTTAATAGGACATACGCGAGCCAATGAGCAGTTCTTC. This encodes CASSLIGHTRANEQFF.

The V and J genes are TRBV28 and TRBJ1-5; TRBD1 might be the D (5 bases). V was trimmed by 2 bases and J by 4 bases, leaving 9 bases between them. This CDR3 comprises 14 residues. Germline V gene sequence: CDR1 MDHEN, CDR2 SYDVKM. The CDR3 spells CASSLGQGNQPQHF. The CDR3 DNA sequence: TGTGCCAGCAGTTTAGGGCAGGGAAATCAGCCCCAGCATTTT.

About this clone itself: The same CDR3 arises from other DNA sequences in this sample as well. V usage is TRBV7-2 and J usage is TRBJ2-1; 9 bases agree with TRBD1. Trimming removed 3 bases from V and 4 bases from J; junction bases left unmatched: 4. The CDR3 loop spans 15 amino acids. Per the germline V gene, CDR1 is SGHTA and CDR2 is FQGNSA. CDR3 in DNA: TGTGCCAGCAGCTTCCGGGACAGGGATTACAATGAGCAGTTCTTC. As protein: CASSFRDRDYNEQFF. Complete variable domain (other parts from reference TRBV7-2 and TRBJ2-1): GAGVSQSPSNKVTEKGKDVELRCDPISGHTALYWYRQSLGQGLEFLIYFQGNSAPDKSGLPSDRFSAERTGGSVSTLTIQRTQQEDSAVYLCASSFRDRDYNEQFFGPGTRLTVL.

This chain links TRBV23-1 with TRBJ2-3, with a tentative D call TRBD1 (6 bases). TRBV23-1 is marked as an open reading frame, function uncertain. CDR3 length equals 13 residues. V lost 4 bases, J lost 4 bases, and 9 bases lay in between. The CDR3 protein is CASSRQEADTQYF. The CDR3 DNA sequence: TGCGCCAGCAGTCGACAGGAGGCAGATACGCAGTATTTT.

The chain carries TRBV2 and TRBJ2-2; unclear D gene. CDR3 length equals 12 residues. Trimming stripped 7 bases from V and 7 bases from J, with 10 bases between. Germline V gene data show CDR1 as SNHLY and CDR2 as FYNNEI. For the CDR3, the DNA is TGTGCCAGCACTCCAAGGGACGGGGAGCTGTTTTTT. As protein: CASTPRDGELFF.

The chain employs TRBV5-4 and TRBJ2-5; 8 positions match TRBD1. The germline V gene has CDR1 SGHNT and CDR2 YYREEE (reference sequence). The junction had 10 bases not matched to a gene; V was cut back by 4 bases and J by 2 bases. This CDR3 is 16 amino acids long. The CDR3 DNA follows: TGTGCCAGCAGCCTCAAGACAGGGGCCTTACAAGAGACCCAGTACTTC. This translates into CASSLKTGALQETQYF.

The DNA for the CDR3 is TGTGCCAGCAGTCTCAGACCCTACAATGAGCAGTTCTTC. Amino acid sequence: CASSLRPYNEQFF. The J gene is TRBJ2-1, the V gene TRBV2; D gene ambiguous. Deletions cut 5 bases from V and 2 bases from J, with 7 bases between. This CDR3 comprises 13 residues. Germline CDR1 and CDR2: SNHLY and FYNNEI.

V is TRBV28 and J is TRBJ1-1; TRBD1 agrees at 7 bases. Trimming at V came to 6 bases and at J to 7 bases, leaving 11 bases not matched to a gene. CDR1 is MDHEN, CDR2 SYDVKM, per germline. The CDR3 runs to 14 residues. For the CDR3, the DNA is TGTGCCAGCAGGTCGGGACAGTCCGGGGTTGAAGCTTTCTTT. This codes for CASRSGQSGVEAFF.